The present T cell receptor beta chain was sequenced within a study of early stage breast cancer tumors. At the level of the study: ER+/PR+/HER2- status applied to twelve of 16 invasive breast tumors. Study-wide points: Unsorted bulk genomic DNA sequencing lacked pairing and functional marker data.

Germline lookup yields CDR1 LNHNV and CDR2 YYDKDF (reference sequence). Trimming took 2 bases from V and 3 from J, leaving 11 bases between them. This CDR3 region has 15 residues. With regard to this clone: Its antigen is not known.

Blood replicates held 0.5 ug DNA, tumor or normal breast about 1.5 ug, two each. Sequencing used immunoSEQ multiplex PCR; TCRdb keeps in-frame clones, though not all of them. The data contain 60,000 to 80,000 clones, around 80% of them seen just once; the ten biggest clones take up around 3.4%. The sample consisted of blood. The chain links TRBV15 to TRBJ2-1; TRBD2 is a possible D gene (6 bases). The clonotype originates from a person between 55 and 70 years old with breast cancer. CDR3 amino acids: CATSRNIGGYNEQFF. DNA for the CDR3: TGTGCCACCAGCAGAAACATCGGGGGCTACAATGAGCAGTTCTTC.